This T cell receptor beta chain was observed in a study of OX40 agonist ivuxolimab in advanced cancers. Study as a whole: As their treatment, patients were administered ivuxolimab, an agonistic anti-OX40 (CD134) antibody. The study's findings and limits: Expanded peripheral T cells had an undetermined antigen specificity.

Profiling relied on immunoSEQ multiplex PCR, and the TCRdb table lists in-frame clones only, not all of them. The sample has about 20,000 clones, around two thirds seen once. At baseline, cycle 4 day 1, and cycle 7 day 1, blood was sampled. Points on this clone: Its cognate antigen is unknown.

The sequencing here drew on CD4+ or CD8+ T cells sorted from blood, taken in a trial of the OX40 agonist ivuxolimab. The TCR originated in an adult with an advanced solid tumor such as melanoma, head and neck, liver or kidney cancer.

CDR3 residues: CASSQAPYYENEQFF. CDR3 nucleotide sequence: TGCGCCAGCAGCCAAGCCCCGTATTATGAGAATGAGCAGTTCTTC. The V call is TRBV4-3, the J call TRBJ2-1; D not certain. This CDR3 is built from 15 residues. V gave up 1 base and J gave up 7 bases, with 14 bases separating them. Germline V CDR1 and CDR2: LGHNA, YSLEER.